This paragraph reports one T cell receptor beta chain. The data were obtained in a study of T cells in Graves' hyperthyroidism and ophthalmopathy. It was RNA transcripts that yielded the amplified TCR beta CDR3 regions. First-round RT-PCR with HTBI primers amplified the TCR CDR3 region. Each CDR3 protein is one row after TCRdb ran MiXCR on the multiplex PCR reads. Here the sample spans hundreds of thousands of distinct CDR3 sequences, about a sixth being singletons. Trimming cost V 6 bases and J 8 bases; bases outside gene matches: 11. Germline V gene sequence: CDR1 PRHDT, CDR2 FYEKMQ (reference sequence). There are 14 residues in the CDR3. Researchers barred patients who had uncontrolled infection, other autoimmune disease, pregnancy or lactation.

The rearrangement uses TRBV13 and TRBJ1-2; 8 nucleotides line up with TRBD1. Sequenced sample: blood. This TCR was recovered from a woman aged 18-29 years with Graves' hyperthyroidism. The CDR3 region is CASRLKDREIGYTF. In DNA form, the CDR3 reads TGTGCCAGCAGACTTAAGGACAGGGAGATCGGCTACACCTTC.